The source of this T cell receptor (beta chain) is a study of T cells in Graves' hyperthyroidism and ophthalmopathy. This clonotype has at least ten counts. Its antigen is still unknown. The study left out patients who had uncontrolled infection, other autoimmune disease, pregnancy or lactation. Clinical symptoms, serum thyroxine, TRAb, thyroid ultrasound and orbital computed tomography informed diagnoses. TCR beta CDR3 regions were amplified from RNA. HTBI primers were the set used in a first-round RT-PCR of the TCR CDR3. TCRdb called the multiplex PCR reads again in MiXCR, with one record for every CDR3 protein. The table lists a few hundred thousand distinct CDR3 sequences, about 43% of them singletons, with about 7.8% in the top ten. Trimming took off 2 bases at V and 1 base at J, with 3 bases between the two ends. Germline CDR1 and CDR2: MNHNS and SASEGT. The CDR3 has 14 amino acids. The study, taken as a whole, reports: Model-based prediction identified ophthalmopathy a median around 6.7 months prior to its onset.

The rearrangement joins TRBV6-1 to TRBJ2-6; no clear D. The sequenced sample consisted of peripheral blood or thyroid tissue (not recorded which). The TCR was taken from a woman younger than 35 with Graves' hyperthyroidism. CDR3 bases: TGTGCCAGCAGTGAACAATCTGGGGCCAACGTCCTGACTTTC. Its protein is CASSEQSGANVLTF.